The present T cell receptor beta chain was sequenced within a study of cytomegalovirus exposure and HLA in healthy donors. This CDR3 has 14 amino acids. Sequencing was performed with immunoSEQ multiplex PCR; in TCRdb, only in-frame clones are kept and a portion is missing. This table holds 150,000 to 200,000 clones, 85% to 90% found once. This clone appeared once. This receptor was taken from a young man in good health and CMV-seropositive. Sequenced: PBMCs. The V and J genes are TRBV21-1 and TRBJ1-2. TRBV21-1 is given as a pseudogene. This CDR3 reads CASSKVRVGDGYTF. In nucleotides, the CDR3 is TGTGCCAGCAGCAAAGTGAGGGTCGGGGATGGCTACACCTTC.